The clone carrying this TCR beta chain appeared a few times. Antigen specificity is unknown. These data belong to a study of T cell responses to AZD1222 COVID-19 vaccine. Whole-study results and caveats: Spike-specific TCR breadth and depth both grew after two AZD1222 doses. The donor group comprised mostly white British people and more females; the analysis possibly underestimated clonal diversity.

Germline V gene sequence: CDR1 MNHEY, CDR2 SVGAGI. The V and J ends lost 7 bases and 7 bases respectively, with 16 bases between them. This CDR3 has 14 amino acids. Assay used: immunoSEQ multiplex PCR; TCRdb lists only in-frame clones, some missing. The profile covers approximately 100,000 clones, with more than 75% appearing a single time and approximately 12% taken by the ten largest. This rearrangement joins TRBV6-5 to TRBJ1-4; D call uncertain. The sample consisted of peripheral blood, taken on day 0 of AZD1222 vaccination. This receptor was identified in an adult in good health. CDR3 loop: CASTSARDGEKLFF. DNA of the CDR3: TGTGCCAGCACCTCCGCAAGGGATGGTGAAAAACTGTTTTTT.